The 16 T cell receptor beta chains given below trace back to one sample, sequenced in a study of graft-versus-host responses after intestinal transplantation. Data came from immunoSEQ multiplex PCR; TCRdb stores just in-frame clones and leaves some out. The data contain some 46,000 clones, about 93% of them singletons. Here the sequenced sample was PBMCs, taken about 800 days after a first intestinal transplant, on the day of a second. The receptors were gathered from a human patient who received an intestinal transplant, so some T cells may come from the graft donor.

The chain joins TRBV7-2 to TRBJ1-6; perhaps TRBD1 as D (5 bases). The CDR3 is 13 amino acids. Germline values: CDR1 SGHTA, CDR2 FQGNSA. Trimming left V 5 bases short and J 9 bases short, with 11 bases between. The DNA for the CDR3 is TGTGCCAGCAGCCATCCTGGGGGTTCACCCCTCCACTTT. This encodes CASSHPGGSPLHF.

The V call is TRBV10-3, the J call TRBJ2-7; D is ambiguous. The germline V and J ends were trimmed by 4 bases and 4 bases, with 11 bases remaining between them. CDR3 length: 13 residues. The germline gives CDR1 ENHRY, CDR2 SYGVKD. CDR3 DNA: TGTGCCATCAGTGCCCCAGATATATACGAGCAGTACTTC. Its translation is CAISAPDIYEQYF.

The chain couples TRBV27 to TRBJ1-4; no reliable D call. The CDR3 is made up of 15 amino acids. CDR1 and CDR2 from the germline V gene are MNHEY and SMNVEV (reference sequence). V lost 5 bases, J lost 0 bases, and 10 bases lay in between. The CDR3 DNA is TGTGCCAGCAGTCCCTGGGCCGCAACTAATGAAAAACTGTTTTTT. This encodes CASSPWAATNEKLFF. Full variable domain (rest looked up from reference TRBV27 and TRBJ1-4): EAQVTQNPRYLITVTGKKLTVTCSQNMNHEYMSWYRQDPGLGLRQIYYSMNVEVTDKGDVPEGYKVSRKEKRNFPLILESPSPNQTSLYFCASSPWAATNEKLFFGSGTQLSVL.

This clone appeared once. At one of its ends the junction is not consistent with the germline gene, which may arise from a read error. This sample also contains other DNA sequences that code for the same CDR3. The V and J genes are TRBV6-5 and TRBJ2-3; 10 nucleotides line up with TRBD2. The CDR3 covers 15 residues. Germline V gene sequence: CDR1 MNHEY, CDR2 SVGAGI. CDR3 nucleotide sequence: TGCGCCAGCAGTCCATCTAGCGGGAGAACAGATACGCAGTATTTT. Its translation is CASSPSSGRTDTQYF.

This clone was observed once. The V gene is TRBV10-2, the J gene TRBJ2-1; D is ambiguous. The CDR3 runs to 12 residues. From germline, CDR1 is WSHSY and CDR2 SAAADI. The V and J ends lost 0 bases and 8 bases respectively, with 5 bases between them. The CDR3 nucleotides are TGCGCCAGCAGTGAGTCCGTCGATGAGCAGTTCTTC. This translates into CASSESVDEQFF.

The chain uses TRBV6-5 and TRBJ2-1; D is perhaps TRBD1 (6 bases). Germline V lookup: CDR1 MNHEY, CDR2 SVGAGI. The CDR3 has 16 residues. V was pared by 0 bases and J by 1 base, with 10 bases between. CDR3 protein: CASSYSLQGSYNEQFF. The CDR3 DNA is TGTGCCAGCAGTTACTCGTTACAGGGTTCCTACAATGAGCAGTTCTTC.

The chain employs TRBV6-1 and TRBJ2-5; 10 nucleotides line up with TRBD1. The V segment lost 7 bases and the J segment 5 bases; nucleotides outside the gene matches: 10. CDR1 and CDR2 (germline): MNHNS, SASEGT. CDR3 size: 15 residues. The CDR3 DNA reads TGTGCCAGCAACAGACAGGGGGCCGGGTGGGAGACCCAGTACTTC. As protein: CASNRQGAGWETQYF.

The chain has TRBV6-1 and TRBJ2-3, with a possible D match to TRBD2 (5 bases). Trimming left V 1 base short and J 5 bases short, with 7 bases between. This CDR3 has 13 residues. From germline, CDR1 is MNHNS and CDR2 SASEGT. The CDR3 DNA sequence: TGTGCCAGCAGTGAAGACCGGGGAGATACGCAGTATTTT. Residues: CASSEDRGDTQYF.

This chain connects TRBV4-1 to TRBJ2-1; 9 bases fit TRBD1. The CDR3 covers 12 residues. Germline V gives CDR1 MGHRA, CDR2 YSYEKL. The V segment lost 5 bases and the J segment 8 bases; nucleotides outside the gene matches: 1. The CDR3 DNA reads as TGCGCCAGCAGCAGGACAGGGGATGAGCAGTTCTTC. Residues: CASSRTGDEQFF.

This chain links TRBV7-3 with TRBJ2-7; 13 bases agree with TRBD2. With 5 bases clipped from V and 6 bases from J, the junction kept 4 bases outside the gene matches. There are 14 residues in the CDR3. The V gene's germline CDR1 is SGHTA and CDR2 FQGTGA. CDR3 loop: CASSPGLAGVEQYF. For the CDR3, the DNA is TGTGCCAGCAGCCCAGGACTAGCGGGAGTCGAGCAGTACTTC.

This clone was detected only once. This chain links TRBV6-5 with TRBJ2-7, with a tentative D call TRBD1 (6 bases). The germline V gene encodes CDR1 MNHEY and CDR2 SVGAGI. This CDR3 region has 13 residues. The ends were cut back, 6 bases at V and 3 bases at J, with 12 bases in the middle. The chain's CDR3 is CASSPGQYYEQYF. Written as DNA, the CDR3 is TGTGCCAGCAGCCCCGGACAGTACTACGAGCAGTACTTC.

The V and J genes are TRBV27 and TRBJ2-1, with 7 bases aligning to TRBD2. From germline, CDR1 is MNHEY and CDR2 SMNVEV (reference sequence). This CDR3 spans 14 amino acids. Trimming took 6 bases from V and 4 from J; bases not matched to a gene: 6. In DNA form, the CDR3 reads TGTGCCAGCAGATGGCTAGCGGATTACAATGAGCAGTTCTTC. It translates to CASRWLADYNEQFF.

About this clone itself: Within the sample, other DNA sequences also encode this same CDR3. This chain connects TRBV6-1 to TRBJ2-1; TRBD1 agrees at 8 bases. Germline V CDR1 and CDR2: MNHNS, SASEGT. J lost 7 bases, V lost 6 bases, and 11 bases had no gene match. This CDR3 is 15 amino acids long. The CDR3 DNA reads TGTGCCAGCAGCTCCCGACAGGGGCTCATGAATGAGCAGTTCTTC. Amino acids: CASSSRQGLMNEQFF.

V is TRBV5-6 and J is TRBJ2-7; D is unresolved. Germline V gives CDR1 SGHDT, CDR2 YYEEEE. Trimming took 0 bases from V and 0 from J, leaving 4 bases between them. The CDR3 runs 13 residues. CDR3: CASSLGASYEQYF. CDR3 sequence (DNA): TGTGCCAGCAGCTTGGGAGCCTCCTACGAGCAGTACTTC. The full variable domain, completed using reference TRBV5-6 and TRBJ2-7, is DAGVTQSPTHLIKTRGQQVTLRCSPKSGHDTVSWYQQALGQGPQFIFQYYEEEERQRGNFPDRFSGHQFPNYSSELNVNALLLGDSALYLCASSLGASYEQYFGPGTRLTVT.

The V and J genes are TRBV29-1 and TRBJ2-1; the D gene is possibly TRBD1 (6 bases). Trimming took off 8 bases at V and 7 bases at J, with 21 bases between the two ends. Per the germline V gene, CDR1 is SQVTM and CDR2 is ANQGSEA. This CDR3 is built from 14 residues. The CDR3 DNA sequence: TGCAGCACACGGAGCCCCAGGGGTGGAAATGAGCAGTTCTTC. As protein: CSTRSPRGGNEQFF.

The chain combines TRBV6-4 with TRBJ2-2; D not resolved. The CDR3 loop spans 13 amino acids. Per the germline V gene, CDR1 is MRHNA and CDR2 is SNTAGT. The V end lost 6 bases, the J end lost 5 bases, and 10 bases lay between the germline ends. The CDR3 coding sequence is TGTGCCAGCAGGCCAGAGTCAACCGGGGAGCTGTTTTTT. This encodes CASRPESTGELFF.